This paragraph covers one T cell receptor (beta chain) sequence. Its antigen is unknown. The V and J ends lost 4 bases and 6 bases, in that order; junction bases with no gene match: 7. Germline assignment: CDR1 SGHTS and CDR2 YDEGEE. The CDR3 runs to 14 residues. This record belongs to a study of brain T cells in children with intractable seizures. Using immunoSEQ multiplex PCR, the repertoire was profiled, and TCRdb retains in-frame clones only, with some absent. The sample holds about 320,000 clones, approximately 93% seen once. The study, taken as a whole, reports: Patients' HCMV serostatus was unknown; virus specificity rests on CDR3 similarity alone.

Noted time point: blood from clinic visit 5 months post-surgery; TSC patient then seizure free. Sequencing was limited to surgery cases with top T cell transcript signatures in brain tissue. Pre-surgery treatment included at least one anti-epileptic drug. This clonotype was obtained from a boy younger than two with tuberous sclerosis and intractable seizures. The input for sequencing was peripheral blood, taken 4 to 5 months after surgery. V gene TRBV5-8 combines with J gene TRBJ1-2; 9 nucleotides align to TRBD1. The CDR3 nucleotides read TGTGCCAGCAGCGACTACCGGGACAGGGATGGCTACACCTTC. Its translation: CASSDYRDRDGYTF.